This paragraph reports one T cell receptor (beta chain). This clonotype was seen only a few times. The antigen it binds to is not known. No base qualities exist here, and no much larger clone lies one base off it. These data come from a study of response to subunit inactivated influenza vaccine (dated by TCRdb to the late 2010s). Background for the entire study: To follow how T cells responded to a trivalent subunit inactivated influenza vaccine, the researchers relied on deep quantitative profiling of the T cell receptor repertoire. General findings and caveats noted by the study authors: The authors suggested that each seasonal influenza vaccination may recruit only a limited number of new T cells.

The label giving this sample's time point can be read as: approximately 40 days after influenza vaccine administration. Its CDR3 holds 15 amino acids, cysteine through phenylalanine. Only CDR3 DNA remains: 45 bases, in frame from the first base. Trimming accounts for 2 bases at V and 0 bases at J, while the number of junction bases matched to no gene is 3. CDR1 and CDR2 (DFQATT, SNEGSKA) derive from the germline V gene (reference sequence). Receptors were amplified or captured by RT-PCR. Sequenced using an Illumina HiSeq 2500. The public reads were quality trimmed at Q25 with fastp and then assembled into clones with MiXCR by TCRdb, keeping productive beta chains. Under each unique CDR3 protein, matching rows form one entry showing the most common genes and DNA. Counted in this sample were about half a million distinct CDR3 sequences; over 9.5% of them appeared once. Together, the top ten hold approximately 12% of the sample.

This TCR was recovered from a man in his forties or fifties who received an inactivated influenza vaccine. Donor details come from another sample of the same person, matched by shared clones. The sample here was PBMCs from blood, taken more than 35 days after vaccination. This sequence uses TRBV20-1 and TRBJ2-2; 7 central nucleotides agree with TRBD1. The sequenced DNA: TGCAGTGCTAGAACGGGACAGACGAACACCGGGGAGCTGTTTTTT. Its protein reads: CSARTGQTNTGELFF.